What follows are 29 T cell receptor beta chains derived from one specimen sequenced in a study of blood T cell repertoires in COVID-19 (dated by TCRdb to the early 2020s). The library was prepared using the immunoSEQ multiplex PCR assay. TCRdb stores this immuneACCESS table with in-frame sequences only. Part of the clones is absent; in the studies checked, under half of the shortfall reflects unresolved V genes, and no reason is known for the rest. Counted in this sample were 350,000 to 550,000 clones; around 91% of them appeared once. Clones ranked in the top ten supply about 1.1% of the sample. The source material was PBMCs or T cells enriched from blood (not recorded which). These receptors were collected from a man between 25 and 39 years old who had recovered from COVID-19.

This clone was found once. The J gene is TRBJ1-5, the V gene TRBV28, with D tentatively TRBD1 (6 bases). From germline, CDR1 is MDHEN and CDR2 SYDVKM. This CDR3 is built from 16 residues. V lost 7 bases to trimming and J lost 1 base, with 17 bases between them. The CDR3 region has the DNA TGTGCCAGCACCAGAACAGGGAGGGGGAGCAATCAGCCCCAGCATTTT. Protein sequence: CASTRTGRGSNQPQHF.

The rearrangement joins TRBV6-5 to TRBJ2-1, with 9 nucleotides matching TRBD2. V shed 0 bases and J 6 bases; nucleotides not matched to a gene: 3. The CDR3 length is 15 residues. Germline V CDR1 and CDR2: MNHEY, SVGAGI. In DNA, the CDR3 is TGTGCCAGCAGTTACTCTCTAGCGGGACCCAATGAGCAGTTCTTC. Protein sequence: CASSYSLAGPNEQFF.

The chain couples TRBV7-8 to TRBJ2-5, with D perhaps matching TRBD1 (6 bases). The germline CDR1 and CDR2 sequences are SGHVS and FQNEAQ. Trimming removed 0 bases at V and 2 bases at J, with 10 bases between. The CDR3 sequence is 15 residues long. CDR3 protein: CASSLANRVQETQYF. For the CDR3, the DNA is TGTGCCAGCAGCTTAGCGAACAGGGTACAAGAGACCCAGTACTTC. The full variable domain, with the rest looked up from reference TRBV7-8 and TRBJ2-5, is GAGVSQSPRYKVAKRGQDVALRCDPISGHVSLFWYQQALGQGPEFLTYFQNEAQLDKSGLPSDRFFAERPEGSVSTLKIQRTQQEDSAVYLCASSLANRVQETQYFGPGTRLLVL.

There are many counts of this clone. The J gene is TRBJ1-2, the V gene TRBV2, with no clear D. Per germline, CDR1 SNHLY and CDR2 FYNNEI. V lost 10 bases and J 1 base, leaving 13 bases between the germline ends. The CDR3 is made up of 13 amino acids. The DNA for the CDR3 is TGTGCCACCAGCCTCTACGTTAACTATGGCTACACCTTC. This encodes CATSLYVNYGYTF.

The chain couples TRBV18 to TRBJ2-4, with a possible D match to TRBD2 (6 bases). Germline-derived CDR1 and CDR2 are KGHSH and LQKENI. V was trimmed by 6 bases and J by 7 bases, leaving 13 bases between them. The CDR3 runs 13 residues. The CDR3 region has the DNA TGTGCCAGCTCCTCGGGTGGAGGGAACATTCAGTACTTC. The encoded protein is CASSSGGGNIQYF.

V and J are TRBV2 and TRBJ1-6, with D perhaps TRBD1 (6 bases). Germline assignment: CDR1 SNHLY and CDR2 FYNNEI. V lost 0 bases and J lost 0, with 12 bases in between. The CDR3 has 18 amino acids. The CDR3 nucleotides read TGTGCCAGCAGTGAAGCCTGGCAGGGGAGCTCCTATAATTCACCCCTCCACTTT. This codes for CASSEAWQGSSYNSPLHF.

This chain uses TRBV3-1 (or the pseudogene TRBV3-2) with TRBJ2-5; 13 bases align to TRBD2. CDR3 length: 17 amino acids. Germline V lookup: CDR1 LGHDT, CDR2 YNNKEL (reference sequence). V dropped 1 base and J dropped 5; count of bases not matched to a gene: 7. The CDR3 DNA is TGTGCCAGCAGCCAAGGCACACTAGCGGGAGGGCCGGAGACCCAGTACTTC. Amino acids: CASSQGTLAGGPETQYF.

The chain recombines TRBV7-2 with TRBJ2-2, with D uncertain. Germline loops: CDR1 SGHTA, CDR2 FQGNSA. The CDR3 is made up of 13 amino acids. With 6 bases removed from V and 2 bases from J, the gap between germline ends came to 7 bases. The DNA for the CDR3 is TGTGCCAGCAGTACAATCAACACCGGGGAGCTGTTTTTT. Amino acids: CASSTINTGELFF.

The chain uses TRBV11-2 and TRBJ2-2; 11 bases line up with TRBD1. This CDR3 contains 15 residues. In germline, CDR1 is SGHAT, CDR2 FQNNGV. V lost 5 bases to trimming and J lost 7 bases; unmatched junction nucleotides: 6. The CDR3 nucleotides read TGTGCCAGCAGCCCCTGGGACAGGGGGTTCGGGGAGCTGTTTTTT. This encodes CASSPWDRGFGELFF.

V and J are TRBV30 and TRBJ2-3; 13 bases fit TRBD2. The CDR3 has 16 residues. CDR1 and CDR2 from the germline V gene are GTSNPN and SVGIG (reference sequence). The DNA for the CDR3 is TGTGCGGGACTAGCGGGGATTAGTGCCCTCACAGATACGCAGTATTTT. This codes for CAGLAGISALTDTQYF.

The chain employs TRBV19 and TRBJ1-5, with D perhaps matching TRBD1 (5 bases). There are 16 residues in the CDR3. V was pared by 3 bases and J by 3 bases, with 15 bases between. Germline V CDR1 and CDR2: LNHDA, SQIVND (reference sequence). The CDR3 sequence is CASSIGGGRLNQPQHF. The CDR3 coding sequence is TGTGCCAGTAGTATTGGCGGGGGGAGGCTCAATCAGCCCCAGCATTTT.

The genes are TRBV5-4 and TRBJ2-3; 8 bases are shared with TRBD2. This CDR3 spans 16 amino acids. Trimming took 1 base from V and 1 from J; bases not matched to a gene: 5. The germline V gene has CDR1 SGHNT and CDR2 YYREEE (reference sequence). The DNA of the CDR3 is TGTGCCAGCAGCTTGTTGCGGGAGGCTCGCACAGATACGCAGTATTTT. Translation gives CASSLLREARTDTQYF. The whole variable domain, filled in from reference TRBV5-4 and TRBJ2-3, reads ETGVTQSPTHLIKTRGQQVTLRCSSQSGHNTVSWYQQALGQGPQFIFQYYREEENGRGNFPPRFSGLQFPNYSSELNVNALELDDSALYLCASSLLREARTDTQYFGPGTRLTVL.

This chain joins TRBV19 and TRBJ1-2; D perhaps matches TRBD1 (5 bases). The germline gives CDR1 LNHDA, CDR2 SQIVND (reference sequence). The CDR3 has 12 amino acids. Trimming took off 3 bases at V and 7 bases at J, with 9 bases between the two ends. CDR3 sequence: CASSIPGLGYTF. In DNA, the CDR3 is TGTGCCAGTAGTATCCCAGGGCTTGGCTACACCTTC.

This chain links TRBV2 with TRBJ1-3; TRBD1 aligns across 9 bases. CDR1 is SNHLY, CDR2 FYNNEI, per germline. J gave up 2 bases and V 11 bases, and 4 bases lay outside the gene matches. CDR3 size: 13 residues. The CDR3 coding sequence is TGTGCCTCGGACAGGGGTCCTGGAAACACCATATATTTT. Protein product: CASDRGPGNTIYF.

The CDR3, as DNA: TGCGCCAGCAGCCCAGAACAGGGCCAGGTGCAGTACTTC. Amino acids: CASSPEQGQVQYF. The rearrangement joins TRBV5-1 to TRBJ2-7; D might be TRBD1 (6 bases). Germline V gives CDR1 SGHRS, CDR2 YFSETQ. V gave up 4 bases and J gave up 9 bases, with 17 bases separating them. CDR3 length equals 13 residues.

The gene calls are TRBV7-9 and TRBJ2-5; 7 positions agree with TRBD2. V was pared by 5 bases and J by 7 bases, with 10 bases of the junction left unmatched. Germline V gene data show CDR1 as SEHNR and CDR2 as FQNEAQ (reference sequence). The CDR3 spans 14 residues. CDR3 DNA sequence: TGTGCCAGCAGCATAACAGCGGGGTGGGGGACCCAGTACTTC. This codes for CASSITAGWGTQYF.

The chain recombines TRBV5-6 with TRBJ2-7, with 7 bases matching TRBD2. Losses at the gene ends were 10 bases for V and 4 bases for J; bases not matched to a gene: 14. The CDR3 runs to 14 residues. The germline V gene encodes CDR1 SGHDT and CDR2 YYEEEE. The CDR3 here is CASSVGLAVYEQYF. The CDR3 DNA reads TGTGCCTCCAGTGTAGGGCTAGCGGTGTACGAGCAGTACTTC. The full variable domain, with the rest looked up from reference TRBV5-6 and TRBJ2-7, is DAGVTQSPTHLIKTRGQQVTLRCSPKSGHDTVSWYQQALGQGPQFIFQYYEEEERQRGNFPDRFSGHQFPNYSSELNVNALLLGDSALYLCASSVGLAVYEQYFGPGTRLTVT.

The chain couples TRBV12-3 or TRBV12-4 to TRBJ2-7, with a weak D call TRBD1 (5 bases). V lost 3 bases, J lost 9 bases, and 9 bases lay in between. The CDR3 spans 11 residues. CDR3 amino acids: CASSLNRLQYF. The CDR3 DNA follows: TGTGCCAGCAGTTTGAACAGGCTGCAGTACTTC.

The gene calls are TRBV18 and TRBJ2-7, with 7 bases aligning to TRBD1. This CDR3 region has 14 residues. Per germline, CDR1 KGHSH and CDR2 LQKENI. V lost 3 bases, J lost 7 bases, and 9 bases stayed unmatched. The CDR3, as DNA: TGTGCCAGCTCACCCAACAGGGGCCCGGGGGAGCAGTACTTC. It translates to CASSPNRGPGEQYF.

The V and J genes are TRBV10-3 and TRBJ2-2, with 8 nucleotides matching TRBD1. The CDR3 loop spans 14 amino acids. CDR1 is ENHRY, CDR2 SYGVKD, per germline. V lost 9 bases and J lost 7; bases outside the gene matches: 10. CDR3 sequence reads: CAMKAGQVNGELFF. CDR3 DNA: TGTGCCATGAAGGCGGGACAGGTGAACGGGGAGCTGTTTTTT.

The rearrangement links TRBV28 to TRBJ2-4; D is undetermined. The ends were cut back, 2 bases at V and 0 bases at J, with 14 bases in the middle. Germline-derived CDR1 and CDR2 are MDHEN and SYDVKM. This CDR3 region has 17 residues. CDR3 protein: CASSLGSATLAKNIQYF. As DNA, the CDR3 is TGTGCCAGCAGTTTAGGAAGCGCCACTTTAGCCAAAAACATTCAGTACTTC.

V usage is TRBV29-1 and J usage is TRBJ2-4; TRBD1 matches 9 bases. This CDR3 region has 13 residues. The ends lost 6 bases at V and 1 base at J; junction bases unmatched: 1. Germline lookup yields CDR1 SQVTM and CDR2 ANQGSEA. The CDR3 region is CSVGTGAKNIQYF. Here the CDR3 DNA reads TGCAGCGTCGGGACAGGGGCCAAAAACATTCAGTACTTC. The full variable domain, in which reference TRBV29-1 and TRBJ2-4 provide the parts outside the CDR3, is SAVISQKPSRDICQRGTSLTIQCQVDSQVTMMFWYRQQPGQSLTLIATANQGSEATYESGFVIDKFPISRPNLTFSTLTVSNMSPEDSSIYLCSVGTGAKNIQYFGAGTRLSVL.

The chain joins TRBV28 to TRBJ2-5; 11 bases agree with TRBD2. There are 17 residues in the CDR3. From germline, CDR1 is MDHEN and CDR2 SYDVKM. J gave up 2 bases and V 3 bases, and 8 bases lay outside the gene matches. In nucleotides, the CDR3 is TGTGCCAGCAGTTTCACGGGACTAGCGGCTAAGCAAGAGACCCAGTACTTC. Translation gives CASSFTGLAAKQETQYF.

The J gene is TRBJ2-6, the V gene TRBV10-3; TRBD1 matches 10 bases. The CDR3 totals 15 residues. The germline V gene encodes CDR1 ENHRY and CDR2 SYGVKD. Trimming took 6 bases from V and 4 from J; bases not matched to a gene: 3. The CDR3 DNA sequence: TGTGCCATCAGGGACAGGGGGACCGGGGCCAACGTCCTGACTTTC. It yields the protein CAIRDRGTGANVLTF.

This chain joins TRBV2 and TRBJ1-2; the D gene is possibly TRBD1 (6 bases). Trimming removed 6 bases at V and 3 bases at J, with 14 bases between. This CDR3 is 14 amino acids long. Germline CDR1 SNHLY, CDR2 FYNNEI. Here the CDR3 DNA reads TGTGCCAGCAGGGAACAGGGAGGTGACTATGGCTACACCTTC. It is translated as CASREQGGDYGYTF.

The chain uses TRBV2 and TRBJ2-2; 9 nucleotides agree with TRBD2. Unmatched junction bases numbered 7, after V lost 11 bases and J lost 6 bases. Looked up from germline, CDR1 is SNHLY and CDR2 is FYNNEI. This CDR3 is built from 13 residues. The CDR3 reads CAGGLALPGELFF. DNA for the CDR3: TGTGCCGGGGGACTAGCTCTTCCCGGGGAGCTGTTTTTT. Full variable domain (missing parts from reference TRBV2 and TRBJ2-2): EPEVTQTPSHQVTQMGQEVILRCVPISNHLYFYWYRQILGQKVEFLVSFYNNEISEKSEIFDDQFSVERPDGSNFTLKIRSTKLEDSAMYFCAGGLALPGELFFGEGSRLTVL.

The chain carries TRBV28 and TRBJ1-5, with D possibly matching TRBD1 (5 bases). The V end lost 5 bases, the J end lost 5 bases, and 13 bases lay between the germline ends. CDR1 is MDHEN, CDR2 SYDVKM, per germline. This CDR3 is 14 amino acids long. This CDR3 is CASSKRQPYQPQHF. The CDR3, as DNA: TGTGCCAGCAGTAAACGACAGCCATATCAGCCCCAGCATTTT.

The chain has TRBV11-2 and TRBJ1-4; perhaps TRBD1 as D (5 bases). Germline V gene data show CDR1 as SGHAT and CDR2 as FQNNGV. V shed 1 base and J shed 5 bases, with 14 bases lying between them. The CDR3 totals 16 residues. CDR3 amino acids: CASSLGGGTANEKLFF. The CDR3, as DNA: TGTGCCAGCAGCTTAGGGGGTGGGACTGCGAATGAAAAACTGTTTTTT.

The chain uses TRBV5-5 and TRBJ1-2; 7 positions match TRBD1. With 5 bases clipped from V and 2 bases from J, the junction kept 9 bases outside the gene matches. The CDR3 has 15 amino acids. The germline V gene encodes CDR1 SGHKS and CDR2 YYEKEE (reference sequence). In DNA form, the CDR3 reads TGTGCCAGCAGAAGCTTGGTGACAGGGAACTATGGCTACACCTTC. It is translated as CASRSLVTGNYGYTF.